This T cell receptor (beta chain) originates from a study of blood T cell repertoires in COVID-19. Whole-study context: Acute and convalescent COVID-19 specimens originated in the United States, Italy and Spain. PBMCs, B-cell-depleted T cells, or T cells were the source of the cDNA or gDNA that made up the material.

This clone was recorded many times. Original processing notes: How many nucleated cells were present was estimated from reference gene primer amplification. Here immunoSEQ multiplex PCR was the method, and the copy in TCRdb shows in-frame clones only, minus some. The V and J calls and the clone size are those of that table, but D and trimming were determined from the DNA. The data show roughly 290,000 clones, approximately 89% seen once. The CDR3 sequence is 14 residues long. In germline, CDR1 is LNHDA, CDR2 SQIVND (reference sequence). Trimming cost V 7 bases and J 4 bases, with 16 bases left between them.

The sequence was obtained from a woman between 50 and 59 years old who had recovered from COVID-19. Material for sequencing was peripheral blood. The chain joins TRBV19 to TRBJ1-1; unclear D gene. This chain's CDR3 is CASIGSPEGTEAFF. The CDR3 bases are TGTGCCAGTATAGGAAGCCCCGAGGGCACTGAAGCTTTCTTT. Based on the CDR3 plus reference TRBV19 and TRBJ1-1, the full variable domain is DGGITQSPKYLFRKEGQNVTLSCEQNLNHDAMYWYRQDPGQGLRLIYYSQIVNDFQKGDIAEGYSVSREKKESFPLTVTSAQKNPTAFYLCASIGSPEGTEAFFGQGTRLTVV.